This TCR beta chain was obtained from a study of T-cell reconstitution after alpha-beta-depleted transplantation in children. The V segment lost 2 bases and the J segment 6 bases; nucleotides outside the gene matches: 12. The CDR3 totals 16 residues. Germline V gene data show CDR1 as KGHSH and CDR2 as LQKENI. This clonotype came up a few times. Library preparation (for TCRbeta) was performed with unique molecular identifiers. TCRdb passed the PCR reads through MiXCR, listing each CDR3 protein once. This table holds about 250,000 distinct CDR3 sequences, around 25% found once. V usage is TRBV18 and J usage is TRBJ2-7, with TRBD1 matching over 8 bases. The source material was PBMCs, mostly from graft donor cells, sampled 360 days after TCRalphabeta/CD19-depleted stem cell transplant. This receptor was taken from a female patient aged 2 to 10 who had a stem cell transplant for congenital amegakaryocytic thrombocytopenia, so the T cells may come from the graft donor. The CDR3 protein is CASSPGFGQGPAEQYF. The CDR3 nucleotides are TGTGCCAGCTCACCAGGGTTTGGACAGGGTCCAGCCGAGCAGTACTTC. Full variable domain (remainder filled in from reference TRBV18 and TRBJ2-7): NAGVMQNPRHLVRRRGQEARLRCSPMKGHSHVYWYRQLPEEGLKFMVYLQKENIIDESGMPKERFSAEFPKEGPSILRIQQVVRGDSAAYFCASSPGFGQGPAEQYFGPGTRLTVT.